These 23 T cell receptor beta chains were all obtained from the same sample, sequenced in a study of cytomegalovirus exposure and HLA in healthy donors. 13 Jbeta primers and 60 Vbeta primers were used for the PCR. This table comes from immunoSEQ multiplex PCR, and its TCRdb copy is limited to in-frame clones, with some not included. The table includes roughly 120,000 clones, approximately 69% detected once. Sample: PBMCs. The receptors come from a woman aged 45 to 65 in good health and CMV-seropositive.

The chain links TRBV10-3 to TRBJ2-2; D is ambiguous. Germline-derived CDR1 and CDR2 are ENHRY and SYGVKD. V lost 6 bases and J 1 base, leaving 9 bases between the germline ends. CDR3 length equals 14 residues. The CDR3: CAIRSSGNTGELFF. In nucleotides, the CDR3 is TGTGCCATCAGGAGTTCAGGGAACACCGGGGAGCTGTTTTTT.

The rearrangement joins TRBV29-1 to TRBJ2-7; 12 nucleotides match TRBD1. V gave up 4 bases and J gave up 6 bases; unmatched junction bases: 4. CDR1 SQVTM and CDR2 ANQGSEA come from the germline V gene. This CDR3 is built from 13 residues. The DNA of the CDR3 is TGCAGCGTTGGGGGACAGGGGGCGATCGAGCAGTACTTC. It specifies CSVGGQGAIEQYF.

The chain carries TRBV29-1 and TRBJ1-2, with D possibly being TRBD1 (6 bases). The CDR3 has 18 amino acids. V was trimmed by 1 base and J by 0 bases, leaving 21 bases between them. Germline values: CDR1 SQVTM, CDR2 ANQGSEA. The CDR3 DNA is TGCAGCGTTGAAGGGGGTTTAGGGGGTCTAACGACTAACTATGGCTACACCTTC. Protein sequence: CSVEGGLGGLTTNYGYTF.

The chain carries TRBV28 and TRBJ1-1, with D perhaps matching TRBD1 (6 bases). This CDR3 is 15 amino acids long. V was clipped by 5 bases and J by 1 base, with 14 bases between them. CDR1 MDHEN and CDR2 SYDVKM come from the germline V gene. The CDR3 DNA sequence: TGTGCCAGCAGTCCGAGACAGGACGGGAACACTGAAGCTTTCTTT. Its translation is CASSPRQDGNTEAFF. The entire variable domain, with the rest obtained from reference TRBV28 and TRBJ1-1, is as follows: DVKVTQSSRYLVKRTGEKVFLECVQDMDHENMFWYRQDPGLGLRLIYFSYDVKMKEKGDIPEGYSVSREKKERFSLILESASTNQTSMYLCASSPRQDGNTEAFFGQGTRLTVV.

In this sample, this clone turned up once. This chain joins TRBV6-7 and TRBJ2-6; D might be TRBD1 (7 bases). TRBV6-7 is classed as an ORF, of uncertain function. The CDR3 length is 19 residues. Between the trimmed V and J ends, which lost 0 bases and 0 bases, there was a span of 15 bases. The CDR3, as DNA: TGTGCCAGCAGTTACTCGCCCGCGGGACAGCCCTCTGGGGCCAACGTCCTGACTTTC. It encodes CASSYSPAGQPSGANVLTF.

In DNA, the CDR3 is TGTGCCAGCAGCTTAGCGTTGACAGGTCGAGTTTTGCAAGCTTTCTTT. Residues: CASSLALTGRVLQAFF. The gene calls are TRBV7-7 and TRBJ1-1, with D possibly matching TRBD1 (6 bases). V was cut by 0 bases and J by 9 bases, with 20 bases left in between. Germline lookup yields CDR1 SSHAT and CDR2 FNYEAQ (reference sequence). The CDR3 sequence is 16 residues long. Full variable domain (remainder filled in from reference TRBV7-7 and TRBJ1-1): GAGVSQSPRYKVTKRGQDVTLRCDPISSHATLYWYQQALGQGPEFLTYFNYEAQPDKSGLPSDRFSAERPEGSISTLTIQRTEQRDSAMYRCASSLALTGRVLQAFFGQGTRLTVV.

V is TRBV6-4 and J is TRBJ1-1, with a tentative D call TRBD1 (5 bases). Between the trimmed V and J ends, which lost 3 bases and 3 bases, there was a span of 14 bases. This CDR3 contains 15 residues. Germline V lookup: CDR1 MRHNA, CDR2 SNTAGT. Here the CDR3 reads CASSESRDLYTEAFF. DNA for the CDR3: TGTGCCAGCAGTGAGTCTCGGGACTTGTACACTGAAGCTTTCTTT.

This clone was counted ten times or more. The rearrangement uses TRBV7-9 and TRBJ1-1; D is unclear. V was pared by 5 bases and J by 3 bases, with 16 bases between. CDR3 length equals 15 residues. Germline assignment: CDR1 SEHNR and CDR2 FQNEAQ (reference sequence). The CDR3 coding sequence is TGTGCCAGCAGCCTTGTTTTGAGCGCTGACACTGAAGCTTTCTTT. Translating it yields CASSLVLSADTEAFF.

The chain employs TRBV7-2 and TRBJ2-1, with 12 positions matching TRBD2. The germline V gene has CDR1 SGHTA and CDR2 FQGNSA. The CDR3 is 16 amino acids. After removal of 6 bases from V and 4 bases from J, the junction contained 7 bases not matched to a gene. The DNA for the CDR3 is TGTGCCAGCAGGGATTCCGGACTAGCGGGATACAATGAGCAGTTCTTC. It specifies CASRDSGLAGYNEQFF.

This sequence joins TRBV5-8 and TRBJ2-7; 11 bases are a match to TRBD2. CDR1 SGHTS and CDR2 YDEGEE come from the germline V gene. This CDR3 contains 14 residues. After removal of 1 base from V and 3 bases from J, the junction contained 0 bases not matched to a gene. CDR3 region: CASSLTSGSYEQYF. Written as DNA, the CDR3 is TGTGCCAGCAGCTTGACTAGCGGGAGCTACGAGCAGTACTTC. Drawing the rest from reference TRBV5-8 and TRBJ2-7, the complete variable domain is EAGVTQSPTHLIKTRGQQATLRCSPISGHTSVYWYQQALGLGLQFLLWYDEGEERNRGNFPPRFSGRQFPNYSSELNVNALELEDSALYLCASSLTSGSYEQYFGPGTRLTVT.

V is TRBV27 and J is TRBJ2-7; 9 nucleotides line up with TRBD2. CDR1 is MNHEY and CDR2 is SMNVEV in the germline V gene (reference sequence). With V trimmed by 0 bases and J by 4 bases, 7 bases remained unmatched. This CDR3 has 16 residues. CDR3 amino acids: CASSLSPVSGSYEQYF. The CDR3, as DNA: TGTGCCAGCAGTTTATCGCCGGTTAGCGGGAGTTACGAGCAGTACTTC.

The chain links TRBV28 to TRBJ2-3; 8 bases map to TRBD1. This CDR3 is built from 16 residues. V lost 5 bases and J lost 6; bases outside the gene matches: 13. CDR1 is MDHEN and CDR2 is SYDVKM in the germline V gene. DNA of the CDR3: TGTGCCAGCAGTATGACCGGGACAGGAAGCTCGGATACGCAGTATTTT. Translation: CASSMTGTGSSDTQYF.

The chain joins TRBV19 to TRBJ1-2, with a weak D call TRBD1 (5 bases). There are 12 residues in the CDR3. Germline V lookup: CDR1 LNHDA, CDR2 SQIVND (reference sequence). Trimming removed 5 bases from V and 7 bases from J, with 11 bases in between. CDR3 coding DNA: TGTGCCAGTAGTTCCAGGGCGCGTGGCTACACCTTC. Translated: CASSSRARGYTF.

The V gene is TRBV27, the J gene TRBJ2-7, with D possibly being TRBD1 (6 bases). Germline CDR1 MNHEY, CDR2 SMNVEV (reference sequence). CDR3 size: 16 residues. V was clipped by 5 bases and J by 0 bases, with 17 bases between them. The CDR3 spells CASSHSSGHNSYEQYF. CDR3 DNA sequence: TGTGCCAGCAGTCATTCCTCGGGACACAACTCCTACGAGCAGTACTTC.

This clone appeared a few times. The junction differs from germline at one of its ends, possibly a read error. The gene calls are TRBV7-9 and TRBJ1-1; D remains ambiguous. Germline loops: CDR1 SEHNR, CDR2 FQNEAQ (reference sequence). The CDR3 spans 13 residues. CDR3 region: CTSSFSSNTEAFF. The CDR3 DNA reads as TGTACCAGCAGCTTTTCATCGAACACTGAAGCTTTCTTT.

This clone was found a few times. The chain recombines TRBV20-1 with TRBJ1-4; TRBD1 might be the D (6 bases). In germline, CDR1 is DFQATT, CDR2 SNEGSKA (reference sequence). The CDR3 totals 11 residues. The V and J ends lost 4 bases and 15 bases respectively, with 15 bases between them. The CDR3, as DNA: TGCAGTGCTACCGGACAGTTAGAGGTGTTTTTT. Translating gives CSATGQLEVFF.

The J gene is TRBJ2-7, the V gene TRBV14; no firm D call. Germline assignment: CDR1 SGHDN and CDR2 FVKESK. The CDR3 sequence is 15 residues long. Trimming left V 0 bases short and J 6 bases short, with 15 bases between. This CDR3 is CASSQDNLRSSEQYF. The CDR3 nucleotides are TGTGCCAGCAGCCAAGATAATCTTAGGAGTTCCGAGCAGTACTTC.

The sample holds a few counts of this clone. The chain employs TRBV7-8 and TRBJ2-5; TRBD2 aligns across 8 bases. CDR1 is SGHVS and CDR2 is FQNEAQ in the germline V gene. The ends lost 5 bases at V and 5 bases at J; junction bases unmatched: 7. CDR3 size: 14 residues. The CDR3 loop is CASSPGRGLETQYF. The CDR3, as DNA: TGTGCCAGCAGCCCCGGGAGGGGGTTGGAGACCCAGTACTTC.

This clone has a single count. This chain joins TRBV4-3 and TRBJ1-5; 8 bases line up with TRBD1. The trim removed 3 bases at V and 2 bases at J, leaving 9 bases unmatched. CDR3 length: 17 amino acids. Germline V gene sequence: CDR1 LGHNA, CDR2 YSLEER. The CDR3 sequence is CASSQVWTGNGNQPQHF. The CDR3 nucleotides are TGCGCCAGCAGCCAGGTTTGGACAGGGAATGGCAATCAGCCCCAGCATTTT.

The chain links TRBV29-1 to TRBJ1-1; D is undetermined. Looked up from germline, CDR1 is SQVTM and CDR2 is ANQGSEA. V was clipped by 4 bases and J by 1 base, with 10 bases between them. The length of the CDR3 is 13 residues. CDR3 region: CSVGQAGNTEAFF. The CDR3 bases are TGCAGCGTTGGGCAGGCCGGGAACACTGAAGCTTTCTTT.

The chain employs TRBV4-3 and TRBJ1-1; TRBD1 matches 7 bases. V lost 3 bases to trimming and J lost 5 bases; unmatched junction nucleotides: 3. Germline V CDR1 and CDR2: LGHNA, YSLEER. The length of the CDR3 is 13 residues. CDR3 DNA: TGCGCCAGCAGCCAGGACAGGAGGACTGAAGCTTTCTTT. Protein product: CASSQDRRTEAFF.

This clone was counted a few times. This chain connects TRBV7-8 to TRBJ2-7; D not resolved. Trimming took off 1 base at V and 1 base at J, with 5 bases between the two ends. The CDR3 extends over 13 amino acids. Germline V CDR1 and CDR2: SGHVS, FQNEAQ. DNA of the CDR3: TGTGCCAGCAGCTTAGACCAGTCCTACGAGCAGTACTTC. As protein: CASSLDQSYEQYF. Filled out from reference TRBV7-8 and TRBJ2-7, the complete variable domain reads GAGVSQSPRYKVAKRGQDVALRCDPISGHVSLFWYQQALGQGPEFLTYFQNEAQLDKSGLPSDRFFAERPEGSVSTLKIQRTQQEDSAVYLCASSLDQSYEQYFGPGTRLTVT.

The chain links TRBV15 to TRBJ1-2, with TRBD1 as a possible D gene (6 bases). In germline, CDR1 is LNHNV, CDR2 YYDKDF (reference sequence). CDR3 length: 13 amino acids. V lost 3 bases and J lost 8, with 13 bases in between. CDR3 residues: CATSRDSSHGYTF. The CDR3 DNA is TGTGCCACCAGCAGGGACAGTAGCCACGGCTACACCTTC.